These T cell receptor beta chains were read from a single sample in a study of T-cell memory formation after mild COVID-19. TCRdb re-analysed the 5' RACE reads in MiXCR, keeping a single row per CDR3 protein. The repertoire consists of 270,000 or so distinct CDR3 sequences, with roughly 18% occurring once and the leading ten covering 23%. The source material was PBMCs or a T cell subset sorted from them (not recorded which). These receptors were taken from a man aged 18 to 29 who had mild COVID-19 (a few samples of this study predate the infection). Cell type and time point are not known. Both conserved end residues are part of each CDR3. Each record gives: J gene, CDR3 length, clone size, V gene, D gene, CDR3 DNA, CDR3 protein. A D gene is named only where the DNA matches it firmly. Clone sizes are given selectively: once, few, many, or a class where the clone is expanded.

J: TRBJ2-3
length: 16
size: -
V: TRBV6-2/TRBV6-3
D: -
DNA: TGTGCCAGCAGCGCTTGGAGCGGCCTCGTGGTGGATACGCAGTATTTT
CDR3: CASSAWSGLVVDTQYF

J: TRBJ1-2
length: 11
size: few
V: TRBV11-2
D: -
DNA: TGTGCCAGCAGCTTAGGGGGAGACTACACCTTC
CDR3: CASSLGGDYTF

J: TRBJ2-5
length: 17
size: -
V: TRBV4-2
D: -
DNA: TGTGCCAGCAGCCAACCTCTCGGGGGACAAAACCAAGAGACCCAGTACTTC
CDR3: CASSQPLGGQNQETQYF

J: TRBJ2-3
length: 10
size: -
V: TRBV6-1
D: -
DNA: TGTGCCAGCAGTGAAGATCCTGAAGGTTTT
CDR3: CASSEDPEGF

J: TRBJ2-1
length: 14
size: -
V: TRBV15
D: -
DNA: TGTGCCACCAGCAGAGATTCGGGCCCGGTCAGGCAGTTCTTC
CDR3: CATSRDSGPVRQFF

J: TRBJ1-1
length: 15
size: few
V: TRBV5-1
D: -
DNA: TGCGCCAGCAGAATAGGGGTTGGGCTGAACACTGAAGCTTTCTTT
CDR3: CASRIGVGLNTEAFF

J: TRBJ2-2
length: 16
size: few
V: TRBV7-3
D: -
DNA: TGTGCCAGCAGCTCCCACGGGGGATCGAACACCGGGGAGCTGTTTTTT
CDR3: CASSSHGGSNTGELFF

J: TRBJ2-7
length: 13
size: few
V: TRBV7-9
D: TRBD1
DNA: TGTGCCAGCAACAATGGGACAGGCTACGAGCAGTACTTC
CDR3: CASNNGTGYEQYF

J: TRBJ2-1
length: 12
size: -
V: TRBV12-3/TRBV12-4
D: -
DNA: TGTGCCAGCAGCCACTATGGTATTGAGCAGTTCTTC
CDR3: CASSHYGIEQFF

J: TRBJ1-2
length: 14
size: few
V: TRBV24-1
D: -
DNA: TGTGCCACCAGTGATACCGGCATTAACTATGGCTACACCTTC
CDR3: CATSDTGINYGYTF

J: TRBJ1-2
length: 14
size: few
V: TRBV27
D: -
DNA: TGTGCCAGCGCCCCTTCGGGGTACGTCTATGGCTACACCTTC
CDR3: CASAPSGYVYGYTF

J: TRBJ2-2
length: 14
size: few
V: TRBV12-3/TRBV12-4
D: -
DNA: TGTGCCAGCAGTTTACGGGGGTATGGCGGGGAGCTGTTTTTT
CDR3: CASSLRGYGGELFF

J: TRBJ1-2
length: 16
size: -
V: TRBV12-3/TRBV12-4
D: -
DNA: TGTGCCAGCAGTTTACTAGGGTTGGAGAGTAACTATGGCTACACCTTC
CDR3: CASSLLGLESNYGYTF

J: TRBJ2-5
length: 16
size: few
V: TRBV7-2
D: TRBD1
DNA: TGTGCCAGCAGACCACGAGGGTCAGGGGGCGTCGGGACCCAGTACTTC
CDR3: CASRPRGSGGVGTQYF

J: TRBJ2-5
length: 13
size: -
V: TRBV6-1
D: -
DNA: TGTGCCAGCAGGACGACAAACCAAGAGACCCAGTACTTC
CDR3: CASRTTNQETQYF

J: TRBJ2-1
length: 16
size: many
V: TRBV4-1
D: TRBD2
DNA: TGCGCCAGCAGCCAAGAGGAACTAGCGGGGTACAATGAGCAGTTCTTC
CDR3: CASSQEELAGYNEQFF

J: TRBJ2-2
length: 14
size: -
V: TRBV27
D: -
DNA: TGTGCCAGCAGTTTTAACGGGGACACCGGGGAGCTGTTTTTT
CDR3: CASSFNGDTGELFF

J: TRBJ2-3
length: 18
size: -
V: TRBV7-6
D: -
DNA: TGTGCCAGCAGCTTAGTCCCCCCCTTAGCCGCCGGGGCAGATACGCAGTATTTT
CDR3: CASSLVPPLAAGADTQYF

J: TRBJ2-2
length: 16
size: -
V: TRBV7-2
D: -
DNA: TGTGCCAGCAGCTTCCAAGGGAGCAAAAACACCGGGGAGCTGTTTTTT
CDR3: CASSFQGSKNTGELFF

J: TRBJ1-1
length: 14
size: -
V: TRBV5-1
D: TRBD1
DNA: TGCGCCAGCAGCTTGGTAGGACAGGGGCATGAAGCTTTCTTT
CDR3: CASSLVGQGHEAFF

J: TRBJ1-1
length: 13
size: -
V: TRBV30
D: -
DNA: TGTGCCTGGAGTGTAAGTAGGGTCACTGAAGCTTTCTTT
CDR3: CAWSVSRVTEAFF

J: TRBJ2-3
length: 14
size: many
V: TRBV5-4
D: -
DNA: TGTGCCAGCAGCCTCGTTTGGGGCACAGATACGCAGTATTTT
CDR3: CASSLVWGTDTQYF

J: TRBJ2-1
length: 14
size: few
V: TRBV12-3/TRBV12-4
D: -
DNA: TGTGCCAGCTGGCTGGGGGCCGGTTACAATGAGCAGTTCTTC
CDR3: CASWLGAGYNEQFF

J: TRBJ1-2
length: 15
size: -
V: TRBV6-5
D: TRBD1
DNA: TGTGCCAGCAGCTCTACGACAGGGGGCCGCTATGGCTACACCTTC
CDR3: CASSSTTGGRYGYTF

J: TRBJ2-7
length: 16
size: few
V: TRBV7-9
D: -
DNA: TGTGCCAGCAGTTCGATACCGGGACAAAGCTCCTACGAGCAGTACTTC
CDR3: CASSSIPGQSSYEQYF

J: TRBJ2-7
length: 14
size: few
V: TRBV7-2
D: -
DNA: TGTGCCAGCAGCTTCGGACAGAAATCCTACGAGCAGTACTTC
CDR3: CASSFGQKSYEQYF

J: TRBJ2-1
length: 15
size: few
V: TRBV11-2
D: TRBD1
DNA: TGTGCCAGCAGCGCTGGACAGGGGGCTGTGGATGAGCAGTTCTTC
CDR3: CASSAGQGAVDEQFF

J: TRBJ2-2
length: 15
size: few
V: TRBV5-1
D: -
DNA: TGCGCCAGCAGCAACCGACAGGATTTCACCGGGGAGCTGTTTTTT
CDR3: CASSNRQDFTGELFF

J: TRBJ2-4
length: 13
size: few
V: TRBV20-1
D: -
DNA: TGCAGTGCTAGGGAACGGAACAGGAACATTCAGTACTTC
CDR3: CSARERNRNIQYF

J: TRBJ1-1
length: 13
size: -
V: TRBV15
D: -
DNA: TGTGCCACCCGGCGGGCAGGGAGCACTGAAGCTTTCTTT
CDR3: CATRRAGSTEAFF

J: TRBJ2-1
length: 12
size: -
V: TRBV10-3
D: -
DNA: TGTGCCATCAGTGAGTCAAACAATGAGCAGTTCTTC
CDR3: CAISESNNEQFF

J: TRBJ1-5
length: 16
size: few
V: TRBV7-8
D: -
DNA: TGTGCCAGCAGCGCGTACAGGGTACCTAGCAATCAGCCCCAGCATTTT
CDR3: CASSAYRVPSNQPQHF

J: TRBJ1-6
length: 15
size: few
V: TRBV7-2
D: TRBD1
DNA: TGTGCCAGCAGCCTACAGGGGGTTCGAATTTCACCCCTCCACTTT
CDR3: CASSLQGVRISPLHF

J: TRBJ1-1
length: 14
size: large
V: TRBV10-3
D: -
DNA: TGTGCCATCAGTGAGTCACGGAGGTTCACTGAAGCTTTCTTT
CDR3: CAISESRRFTEAFF

J: TRBJ2-2
length: 13
size: many
V: TRBV10-1
D: -
DNA: TGCGCCAGCCAAGACTTGAACACCGGGGAGCTGTTTTTT
CDR3: CASQDLNTGELFF

J: TRBJ2-7
length: 11
size: -
V: TRBV6-5
D: -
DNA: TGTGCCAGCAGGGACAACTACGAGCAGTACTTC
CDR3: CASRDNYEQYF

J: TRBJ2-5
length: 15
size: -
V: TRBV12-3/TRBV12-4
D: TRBD1
DNA: TGTGCCAGCAGTTTGGGGACAGGGGTAGGCAAGCCCCAGTACTTC
CDR3: CASSLGTGVGKPQYF

J: TRBJ1-6
length: 14
size: -
V: TRBV6-6
D: TRBD1
DNA: TGTGCCAGCAGTTCTCGACAGGGTGACTCACCCCTCCACTTT
CDR3: CASSSRQGDSPLHF

J: TRBJ1-2
length: 13
size: -
V: TRBV4-1
D: TRBD1
DNA: TGCGCCAGCAGCCCTGGACAGGGTAAGGGCTACACCTTC
CDR3: CASSPGQGKGYTF

J: TRBJ2-3
length: 15
size: -
V: TRBV29-1
D: -
DNA: TGCAGCGTTGAGATGCGAACGACAGGCCTAGGGACGCAGTATTTT
CDR3: CSVEMRTTGLGTQYF

J: TRBJ2-1
length: 16
size: -
V: TRBV7-8
D: -
DNA: TGTGCCAGCAGCTCCCCTTTGGGGGTCTTTGGCAATGAGCAGTTCTTC
CDR3: CASSSPLGVFGNEQFF

J: TRBJ2-1
length: 13
size: few
V: TRBV2
D: TRBD1
DNA: TGTGCCAGCAGTCGACAGGGGGCGAGAGAGCAGTTCTTC
CDR3: CASSRQGAREQFF

J: TRBJ2-1
length: 16
size: -
V: TRBV27
D: TRBD2
DNA: TGTGCCAGCAGTCCCAGAGCGGGAACGGAATACAATGAGCAGTTCTTC
CDR3: CASSPRAGTEYNEQFF